One and the same sample provided the 27 T cell receptor beta chains below, sequenced in a study of blood T cells in healthy people across ages. Using a J-beta primer mix together with a sample-barcoded 5' primer, a second PCR was run for roughly 6 to 11 cycles. One entry per CDR3 protein results from TCRdb running MiXCR on the 5' RACE reads. Counted here are about 1.4 million distinct CDR3 sequences, approximately 59% occurring once; the ten biggest clones make up over 6.5%. Source material: blood. The source is a young man in good health.

Only a few counts were recorded for this clonotype. V and J are TRBV6-5 and TRBJ1-4; D is unresolved. With 0 bases removed from V and 1 base from J, the gap between germline ends came to 9 bases. The V gene's germline CDR1 is MNHEY and CDR2 SVGAGI. This CDR3 has 16 residues. CDR3 residues: CASSYSIGETNEKLFF. The CDR3 nucleotides read TGTGCCAGCAGTTACTCGATTGGGGAAACTAATGAAAAACTGTTTTTT.

The chain carries TRBV5-1 and TRBJ2-5, with D maybe TRBD2 (5 bases). Germline loops: CDR1 SGHRS, CDR2 YFSETQ. The CDR3 is made up of 12 amino acids. V lost 3 bases and J 5 bases, leaving 8 bases between the germline ends. In nucleotides, the CDR3 is TGCGCCAGCAGCTGGGAGAAGGAGACCCAGTACTTC. It is translated as CASSWEKETQYF.

This rearrangement joins TRBV15 to TRBJ2-3; D may match TRBD1 or TRBD2 (5 bases each). The CDR3 spans 18 residues. Germline loops: CDR1 LNHNV, CDR2 YYDKDF (reference sequence). Trimming left V 1 base short and J 0 bases short, with 17 bases between. The CDR3 loop is CATSRAKGRPTSTDTQYF. The DNA for the CDR3 is TGTGCCACCAGCAGAGCCAAGGGACGTCCAACTAGCACAGATACGCAGTATTTT. The full variable domain, with the rest looked up from reference TRBV15 and TRBJ2-3, is DAMVIQNPRYQVTQFGKPVTLSCSQTLNHNVMYWYQQKSSQAPKLLFHYYDKDFNNEADTPDNFQSRRPNTSFCFLDIRSPGLGDTAMYLCATSRAKGRPTSTDTQYFGPGTRLTVL.

V and J are TRBV5-1 and TRBJ1-6; 7 positions agree with TRBD1. V gave up 1 base and J gave up 8 bases; unmatched junction bases: 6. Germline V gene sequence: CDR1 SGHRS, CDR2 YFSETQ. CDR3 length: 15 residues. CDR3 in amino acids: CASSLRQGGDSPLHF. For the CDR3, the DNA is TGCGCCAGCAGCTTGCGGCAGGGGGGAGATTCACCCCTCCACTTT.

This sequence joins TRBV28 and TRBJ1-4, with D perhaps matching TRBD1 (6 bases). CDR3 length: 18 amino acids. Between the trimmed V and J ends, which lost 4 bases and 5 bases, there was a span of 23 bases. Germline CDR1 and CDR2: MDHEN and SYDVKM. CDR3 sequence reads: CASSSPLRGREQNEKLFF. CDR3 nucleotide sequence: TGTGCCAGCAGTTCCCCTCTTCGGGGGCGGGAACAGAATGAAAAACTGTTTTTT.

The chain couples TRBV20-1 to TRBJ1-2; D is ambiguous. The V end was cut by 6 bases, the J end by 3 bases, with 11 bases between. Germline V lookup: CDR1 DFQATT, CDR2 SNEGSKA (reference sequence). The CDR3 is 12 amino acids. The CDR3 loop reads CSAVPADYGYTF. The CDR3 bases are TGCAGTGCCGTCCCTGCGGACTATGGCTACACCTTC.

The J gene is TRBJ2-7, the V gene TRBV20-1, with a tentative D call TRBD2 (5 bases). The CDR3 is 11 amino acids. The V and J ends lost 6 bases and 7 bases respectively, with 13 bases between them. Germline V gives CDR1 DFQATT, CDR2 SNEGSKA (reference sequence). Here the CDR3 reads CSASPLAEQYF. The CDR3 region has the DNA TGCAGTGCCTCGCCTCTAGCAGAGCAGTACTTC.

The chain joins TRBV20-1 to TRBJ2-7, with D perhaps matching TRBD1 (6 bases). The germline gives CDR1 DFQATT, CDR2 SNEGSKA (reference sequence). The CDR3 is made up of 17 amino acids. V was clipped by 3 bases and J by 3 bases, with 24 bases between them. CDR3 protein: CSARSRDTLIRSYEQYF. The CDR3 DNA reads as TGCAGTGCTAGGAGCCGGGACACCCTTATCCGGAGCTACGAGCAGTACTTC.

The genes are TRBV25-1 and TRBJ1-5; 7 bases fit TRBD1. In germline, CDR1 is MGHDK, CDR2 SYGVNS. This CDR3 region has 15 residues. V trimming: 2 bases; J trimming: 3 bases; junction bases outside the gene matches: 4. DNA of the CDR3: TGTGCCAGCAGTGAAGGTGGACAGGTCAATCAGCCCCAGCATTTT. This translates into CASSEGGQVNQPQHF.

The chain carries TRBV12-5 and TRBJ2-7, with TRBD2 matching 9 bases. This CDR3 has 16 amino acids. Losses at the gene ends were 0 bases for V and 4 bases for J; bases not matched to a gene: 7. Germline-derived CDR1 and CDR2 are LGHNT and FRNRAP. This chain's CDR3 is CASGLVQASGEYEQYF. The DNA of the CDR3 is TGTGCTAGTGGTTTGGTACAGGCTAGCGGGGAGTACGAGCAGTACTTC.

V and J are TRBV25-1 and TRBJ2-6; no clear D gene. V lost 4 bases and J lost 3, with 13 bases in between. The CDR3 has 16 amino acids. Per germline, CDR1 MGHDK and CDR2 SYGVNS. The chain's CDR3 is CASSASRNRGANVLTF. CDR3 in DNA: TGTGCCAGCAGTGCCTCAAGAAACCGTGGGGCCAACGTCCTGACTTTC. Together with reference TRBV25-1 and TRBJ2-6, the CDR3 gives the full variable domain: EADIYQTPRYLVIGTGKKITLECSQTMGHDKMYWYQQDPGMELHLIHYSYGVNSTEKGDLSSESTVSRIRTEHFPLTLESARPSHTSQYLCASSASRNRGANVLTFGAGSRLTVL.

V is TRBV7-9 and J is TRBJ2-7, with 7 bases that match TRBD1. This CDR3 is built from 14 residues. In germline, CDR1 is SEHNR, CDR2 FQNEAQ (reference sequence). With V trimmed by 5 bases and J by 3 bases, 7 bases remained unmatched. As DNA, the CDR3 is TGTGCCAGCAGCCGCTCGGGACAGTTCTACGAGCAGTACTTC. Amino acid sequence: CASSRSGQFYEQYF.

V is TRBV14 and J is TRBJ2-3; D possibly uses TRBD1 or TRBD2 (5 bases each). Trimming took off 0 bases at V and 3 bases at J, with 16 bases between the two ends. The CDR3 length is 17 residues. In germline, CDR1 is SGHDN, CDR2 FVKESK. The CDR3 reads CASSQERGAVVTDTQYF. The CDR3, as DNA: TGTGCCAGCAGCCAAGAAAGAGGGGCCGTGGTTACAGATACGCAGTATTTT.

This clonotype was counted a single time. The gene calls are TRBV6-4 and TRBJ1-2; D call uncertain. CDR3 length equals 16 residues. Germline V CDR1 and CDR2: MRHNA, SNTAGT. Deletions cut 6 bases from V and 6 bases from J, with 23 bases between. Here the CDR3 reads CASRNRYGVEEDGYTF. CDR3 sequence (DNA): TGTGCCAGCAGAAACAGATACGGGGTAGAGGAGGATGGCTACACCTTC.

V is TRBV12-3 or TRBV12-4 and J is TRBJ2-5; D is ambiguous. With 4 bases removed from V and 0 bases from J, the gap between germline ends came to 9 bases. There are 14 residues in the CDR3. The CDR3 sequence: CASSSPMYQETQYF. CDR3 sequence (DNA): TGTGCCAGCAGTTCCCCGATGTACCAAGAGACCCAGTACTTC.

This clonotype was observed a handful of times. V usage is TRBV10-3 and J usage is TRBJ1-2, with no clear D. The CDR3 has 13 residues. Trimming left V 4 bases short and J 7 bases short, with 13 bases between. Germline V gene sequence: CDR1 ENHRY, CDR2 SYGVKD. The CDR3 loop reads CAISGGREGGYTF. The CDR3 nucleotides read TGTGCCATCAGTGGCGGACGGGAGGGTGGCTACACCTTC.

The V gene is TRBV7-6, the J gene TRBJ2-3, with D possibly called TRBD1 or TRBD2 (5 bases each). The germline V gene has CDR1 SGHVS and CDR2 FNYEAQ. The V end was cut by 1 base, the J end by 5 bases, with 13 bases between. There are 15 residues in the CDR3. The DNA for the CDR3 is TGTGCCAGCAGCTTAGACCCGGGACGCGGAGATACGCAGTATTTT. This translates into CASSLDPGRGDTQYF. Using reference TRBV7-6 and TRBJ2-3 for the parts outside the CDR3, the full variable domain is GAGVSQSPRYKVTKRGQDVALRCDPISGHVSLYWYRQALGQGPEFLTYFNYEAQQDKSGLPNDRFSAERPEGSISTLTIQRTEQRDSAMYRCASSLDPGRGDTQYFGPGTRLTVL.

The gene calls are TRBV6-2 or TRBV6-3 and TRBJ1-1; a weak D match, TRBD1 (6 bases). Germline lookup yields CDR1 MNHEY and CDR2 SVGEGT. Trimming removed 7 bases at V and 3 bases at J, with 15 bases between. CDR3 length equals 14 residues. CDR3 nucleotide sequence: TGTGCCAGCATCAGGACAGCGGGGGACACTGAAGCTTTCTTT. Its protein product is CASIRTAGDTEAFF.

Only a few counts were recorded for this clonotype. CDR3 sequence reads: CASSHRHYSNQPQHF. The CDR3 DNA reads TGCGCCAGCAGCCATCGACACTATAGCAATCAGCCCCAGCATTTT. The chain recombines TRBV4-1 with TRBJ1-5; D gene unclear. V lost 3 bases and J 0 bases, leaving 9 bases between the germline ends. The CDR3 is made up of 15 amino acids. CDR1 is MGHRA, CDR2 YSYEKL, per germline.

As DNA, the CDR3 is TGTGCCAGCAGCCAAGCGGGAGGGATCACCTACGAGCAGTACTTC. Translated, it gives CASSQAGGITYEQYF. The gene calls are TRBV14 and TRBJ2-7; 8 nucleotides align to TRBD2. This CDR3 has 15 residues. V lost 1 base to trimming and J lost 2 bases; unmatched junction nucleotides: 4. Germline CDR1 is SGHDN and CDR2 is FVKESK.

The chain joins TRBV3-1 to TRBJ2-4, with unresolved D. Near its end, the DNA agrees better with TRBJ2-7, so the J call may be wrong. The germline V gene has CDR1 LGHDT and CDR2 YNNKEL (reference sequence). The CDR3 is 14 residues long. Written as DNA, the CDR3 is TGTGCCAGCAGCCCCCTAGGATATCACTACGAGCAGTACTTC. Translation gives CASSPLGYHYEQYF.

This clonotype was seen a few times. The chain uses TRBV7-9 and TRBJ2-7; a possible D gene is TRBD1 (6 bases). CDR1 is SEHNR, CDR2 FQNEAQ, per germline (reference sequence). V lost 5 bases to trimming and J lost 0 bases, with 14 bases between them. This CDR3 region has 15 residues. The CDR3 reads CASSAPDSSSYEQYF. For the CDR3, the DNA is TGTGCCAGCAGCGCCCCGGACAGTAGCTCCTACGAGCAGTACTTC.

J is TRBJ2-4 and V is TRBV4-1; 11 nucleotides align to TRBD1. Germline V CDR1 and CDR2: MGHRA, YSYEKL. The CDR3 sequence is 14 residues long. The ends lost 6 bases at V and 4 bases at J; junction bases unmatched: 2. The CDR3 here is CASRGTGGKNIQYF. The CDR3 DNA reads as TGCGCCAGCAGGGGGACAGGGGGTAAAAACATTCAGTACTTC.

The CDR3 nucleotides are TGCAGCGCGACCGGGACAGGAAGCCAAGAGACCCAGTACTTC. Amino acid sequence: CSATGTGSQETQYF. The chain has TRBV20-1 and TRBJ2-5; the match to TRBD1 covers 8 bases. The CDR3 consists of 14 residues. Germline assignment: CDR1 DFQATT and CDR2 SNEGSKA (reference sequence).

This chain connects TRBV6-6 to TRBJ1-2, with 7 bases aligning to TRBD1. CDR1 is MNHNY, CDR2 SVGAGI, per germline (reference sequence). The CDR3 has 13 residues. The V and J ends lost 5 bases and 5 bases, in that order; junction bases with no gene match: 5. The CDR3 here is CASSHQGGYGYTF. CDR3 nucleotides: TGTGCCAGCAGTCATCAGGGGGGTTATGGCTACACCTTC.

The chain employs TRBV7-2 and TRBJ2-5, with TRBD2 as a possible D gene (5 bases). The CDR3 totals 16 residues. Per germline, CDR1 SGHTA and CDR2 FQGNSA. Trimming removed 1 base from V and 7 bases from J, with 19 bases in between. CDR3 amino acids: CASSLGTHSPSGTQYF. CDR3 DNA: TGTGCCAGCAGCTTAGGGACCCATAGCCCCAGCGGGACCCAGTACTTC.

The chain recombines TRBV6-2 or TRBV6-3 with TRBJ2-7; 7 nucleotides line up with TRBD2. Germline V gene sequence: CDR1 MNHEY, CDR2 SVGEGT. The CDR3 consists of 15 residues. Trimming at V came to 4 bases and at J to 0 bases, leaving 6 bases not matched to a gene. This CDR3 reads CASSFPGGSSYEQYF. The CDR3 bases are TGTGCCAGCAGTTTCCCCGGCGGGAGCTCCTACGAGCAGTACTTC.